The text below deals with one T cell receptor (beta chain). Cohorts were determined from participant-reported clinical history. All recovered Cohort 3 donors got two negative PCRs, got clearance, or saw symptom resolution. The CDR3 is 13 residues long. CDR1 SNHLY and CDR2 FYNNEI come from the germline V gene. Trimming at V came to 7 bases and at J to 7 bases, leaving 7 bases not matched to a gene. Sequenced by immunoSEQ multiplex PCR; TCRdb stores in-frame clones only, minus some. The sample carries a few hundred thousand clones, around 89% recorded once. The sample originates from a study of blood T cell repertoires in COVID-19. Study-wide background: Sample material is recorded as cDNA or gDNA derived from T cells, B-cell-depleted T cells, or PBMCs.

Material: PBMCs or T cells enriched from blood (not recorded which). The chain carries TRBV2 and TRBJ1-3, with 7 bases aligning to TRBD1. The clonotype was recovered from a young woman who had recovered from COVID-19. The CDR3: CASTQGDRNTIYF. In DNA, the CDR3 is TGTGCCAGCACCCAGGGGGATCGGAACACCATATATTTT. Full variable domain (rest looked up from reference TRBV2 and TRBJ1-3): EPEVTQTPSHQVTQMGQEVILRCVPISNHLYFYWYRQILGQKVEFLVSFYNNEISEKSEIFDDQFSVERPDGSNFTLKIRSTKLEDSAMYFCASTQGDRNTIYFGEGSWLTVV.